This T cell receptor beta chain originates from a study of cytomegalovirus exposure and HLA in healthy donors. Overall study context: The same platform was used for the 120 or so validation repertoires as for the roughly 700 first-cohort repertoires, as reported in a later analysis.

Overall study results and limits: Both high specificity and high sensitivity reportedly marked the classifier's diagnosis of cytomegalovirus status.

The sample holds one count of this clone. Its target is not known. TCRdb's table, derived via immunoSEQ multiplex PCR, lists solely in-frame clones and lacks some. Of 250,000 to 400,000 clones in the sample, approximately 91% were seen once. Trimming removed 6 bases at V and 1 base at J, with 12 bases between. Germline V CDR1 and CDR2: KGHSH, LQKENI. There are 14 residues in the CDR3. The clonotype originates from a man between 25 and 39 years old in good health and CMV-seronegative. Sequencing input: PBMCs. The chain has TRBV18 and TRBJ2-5; weak D call: TRBD2 (5 bases). CDR3 loop: CASSPEGGQETQYF. CDR3 DNA sequence: TGTGCCAGCTCGCCGGAAGGAGGCCAAGAGACCCAGTACTTC.